The clone carrying this T cell receptor (beta chain) has more than one count but fewer than ten. Its antigen is not identified. In TCRdb, the RACE reads were re-called with MiXCR into one record per CDR3 protein. This sample yields roughly 48,000 distinct CDR3 sequences, of which 11% are seen a single time; about 1.8% belongs to the top ten. Documented time point: patch test 1, 2 weeks after DPC sensitization. As to treatment: therapeutic diphenylcyclopropenone sensitization with weekly scalp DPC. From whole blood left unfractionated, total RNA was extracted. This sample stems from a study of human T cells and chemical hapten exposure. The CDR3 has 12 residues. The germline gives CDR1 SQVTM, CDR2 ANQGSEA. V dropped 5 bases and J dropped 3; count of bases not matched to a gene: 0. Study-wide results and caveats: Expanded TCR sets contained significantly more large CDR3 similarity clusters than controls. Patch test score rose with PT1 expanded TCRs, significant at 8, 16, 32, not 4.

The sequenced sample was whole blood, obtained in connection with sensitization to the hapten diphenylcyclopropenone (DPC). The origin of this receptor is a woman aged 40 to 55 with alopecia areata. Some clones in this sample may be carry-over from other donors' samples. This chain connects TRBV29-1 to TRBJ2-2; 7 positions match TRBD1. In DNA, the CDR3 is TGCAGCGTTCAGGGGGACACCGGGGAGCTGTTTTTT. This encodes CSVQGDTGELFF.